This T cell receptor (beta chain) was observed in a study of T cells after yellow fever vaccination. Each CDR3 protein is one row after TCRdb ran MiXCR on the 5' RACE reads. The table includes a few hundred thousand distinct CDR3 sequences, about a sixth detected once. This CDR3 has 13 amino acids. V lost 11 bases and J lost 1, with 12 bases in between. The V gene's germline CDR1 is SNHLY and CDR2 FYNNEI. This clonotype was detected a few times. The chain recombines TRBV2 with TRBJ1-3; tentatively, D is TRBD1 (5 bases). Sequencing was performed on PBMCs, taken about 5 days after the first yellow fever vaccination. This TCR was recovered from a man aged 18 to 29 who received the YFV17D yellow fever vaccine. DNA of the CDR3: TGTGCCGGGGCTGGGGAATCTGGAAACACCATATATTTT. Translated: CAGAGESGNTIYF.